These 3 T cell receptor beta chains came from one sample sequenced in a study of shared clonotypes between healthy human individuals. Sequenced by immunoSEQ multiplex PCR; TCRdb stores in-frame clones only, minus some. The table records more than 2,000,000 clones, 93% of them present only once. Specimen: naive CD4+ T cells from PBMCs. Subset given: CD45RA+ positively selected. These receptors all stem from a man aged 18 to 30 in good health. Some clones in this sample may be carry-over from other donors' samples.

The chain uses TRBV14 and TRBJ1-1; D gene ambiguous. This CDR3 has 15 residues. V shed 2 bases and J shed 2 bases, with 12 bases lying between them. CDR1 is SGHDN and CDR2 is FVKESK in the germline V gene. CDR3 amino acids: CASSQHQRANTEAFF. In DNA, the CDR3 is TGTGCCAGCAGCCAACACCAGAGGGCTAACACTGAAGCTTTCTTT.

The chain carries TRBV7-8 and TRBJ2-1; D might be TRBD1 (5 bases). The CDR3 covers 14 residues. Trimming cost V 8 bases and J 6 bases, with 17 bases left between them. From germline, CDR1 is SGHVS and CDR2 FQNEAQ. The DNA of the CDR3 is TGTGCCAGCCCACCGGCCCAGACAGTCAATGAGCAGTTCTTC. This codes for CASPPAQTVNEQFF.

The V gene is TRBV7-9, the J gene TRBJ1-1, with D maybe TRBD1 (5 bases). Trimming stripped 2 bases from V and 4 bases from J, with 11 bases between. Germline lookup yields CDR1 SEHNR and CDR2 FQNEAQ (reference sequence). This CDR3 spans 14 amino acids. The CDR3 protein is CASSLQIQGTEAFF. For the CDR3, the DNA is TGTGCCAGCAGCTTACAAATTCAGGGCACTGAAGCTTTCTTT.